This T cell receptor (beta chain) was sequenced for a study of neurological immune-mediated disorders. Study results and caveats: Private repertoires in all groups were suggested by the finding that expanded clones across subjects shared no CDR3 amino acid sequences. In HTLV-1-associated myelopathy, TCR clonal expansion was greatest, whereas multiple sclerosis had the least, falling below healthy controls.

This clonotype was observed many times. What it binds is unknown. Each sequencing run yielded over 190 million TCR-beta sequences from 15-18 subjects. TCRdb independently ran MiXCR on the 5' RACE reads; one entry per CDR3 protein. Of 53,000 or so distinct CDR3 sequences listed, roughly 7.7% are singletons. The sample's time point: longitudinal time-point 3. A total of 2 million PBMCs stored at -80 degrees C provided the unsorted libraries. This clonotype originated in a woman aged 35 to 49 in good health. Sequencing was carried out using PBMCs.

Written as DNA, the CDR3 is TGCGCCAGCAGCTTCGGACTAGCGGGAGGCTACAATGAGCAGTTCTTC. Protein product: CASSFGLAGGYNEQFF. This chain joins TRBV5-1 and TRBJ2-1; 14 nucleotides line up with TRBD2. This CDR3 has 16 residues. Germline lookup yields CDR1 SGHRS and CDR2 YFSETQ. V shed 2 bases, J shed 3 bases, and the junction held 1 base outside the gene matches.